A selection of T cell receptor beta chains follows, all from one sample in a study of T cell responses to AZD1222 COVID-19 vaccine. TCRdb's copy holds only in-frame clones and misses some; the assay was immunoSEQ multiplex PCR. The sample has over 65,000 clones, roughly 90% seen once; the top ten hold 6.9%. Sequenced material: peripheral blood, taken 28 days after the second AZD1222 dose. The receptors stem from an adult who received the AZD1222 COVID-19 vaccine. Each CDR3 is given with its conserved first and last residue. Fields, in order: CDR3 DNA, CDR3 protein, V gene, D gene, clone size, J gene. A D gene is named only where the DNA matches it firmly. The size field is filled for only some rows; it gives once, few, many or a size class.

cdr3_nt: TGTGCCAGCAGTCGGGGTGGAGAATCACCCCTCCACTTT
cdr3_aa: CASSRGGESPLHF
v_call: TRBV28
d_call: .
clone_size: .
j_call: TRBJ1-6

cdr3_nt: TGTGCCAGCAGCCCCCAAATACGGGGGGGAGAGCAGTTCTTC
cdr3_aa: CASSPQIRGGEQFF
v_call: TRBV7-3
d_call: TRBD2
clone_size: .
j_call: TRBJ2-1

cdr3_nt: TGTGCCAGCAGCGTAGTGGGTAGCAGATACAATGAGCAGTTCTTC
cdr3_aa: CASSVVGSRYNEQFF
v_call: TRBV9
d_call: .
clone_size: .
j_call: TRBJ2-1

cdr3_nt: TGTGCCAGCAACCGGCCTCGGGCGCCAACCTACGAGCAGTACTTC
cdr3_aa: CASNRPRAPTYEQYF
v_call: TRBV11-2
d_call: .
clone_size: .
j_call: TRBJ2-7

cdr3_nt: TGTGCCAGCAGTGACCGTAGCGGGAGTTGGAACGAGCAGTACTTC
cdr3_aa: CASSDRSGSWNEQYF
v_call: TRBV6-4
d_call: TRBD2
clone_size: .
j_call: TRBJ2-7

cdr3_nt: TGTGCCAGCAGCAGTAGCGGGGGTGGTTCGGGGTTATACGAGCAGTACTTC
cdr3_aa: CASSSSGGGSGLYEQYF
v_call: TRBV7-6
d_call: TRBD2
clone_size: .
j_call: TRBJ2-7

cdr3_nt: TGCGCCAGCAGCCAAGATTGGGGAAACACCATATATTTT
cdr3_aa: CASSQDWGNTIYF
v_call: TRBV4-1
d_call: .
clone_size: .
j_call: TRBJ1-3

cdr3_nt: TGCGCCAGCAGCCCCACGGGACCCAATCAGCCCCAGCATTTT
cdr3_aa: CASSPTGPNQPQHF
v_call: TRBV5-1
d_call: .
clone_size: .
j_call: TRBJ1-5

cdr3_nt: TGTGCCAGCAGCTTAGTTGGGGGCGGAGCGGGAGTCCGGACCGGGGAGCTGTTTTTT
cdr3_aa: CASSLVGGGAGVRTGELFF
v_call: TRBV7-2
d_call: TRBD2
clone_size: .
j_call: TRBJ2-2

cdr3_nt: TGTGCCAGCTCAACTCGACAGAATGAAAAACTGTTTTTT
cdr3_aa: CASSTRQNEKLFF
v_call: TRBV18
d_call: .
clone_size: .
j_call: TRBJ1-4

cdr3_nt: TGTGCCAGCAGTTCCGGGACAGGGAAAGGCTACACCTTC
cdr3_aa: CASSSGTGKGYTF
v_call: TRBV6-5
d_call: TRBD1
clone_size: .
j_call: TRBJ1-2

cdr3_nt: TGTGCCAGCTCACACGCGACTAGCGGGAGGCCTGAGCAGTACTTC
cdr3_aa: CASSHATSGRPEQYF
v_call: TRBV18
d_call: TRBD2
clone_size: .
j_call: TRBJ2-7

cdr3_nt: TGTGCCAGCAGTTACAGGGGGGGTGGCACAGATACGCAGTATTTT
cdr3_aa: CASSYRGGGTDTQYF
v_call: TRBV6-5
d_call: .
clone_size: few
j_call: TRBJ2-3

cdr3_nt: TGTGCCAGCAGTTACTCCGGACTAGCGGGAGATACGCAGTATTTT
cdr3_aa: CASSYSGLAGDTQYF
v_call: TRBV6-5
d_call: TRBD2
clone_size: .
j_call: TRBJ2-3

cdr3_nt: TGTGCCAGCAGTTACGACAACTCTGGGGCCAACGTCCTGACTTTC
cdr3_aa: CASSYDNSGANVLTF
v_call: TRBV6-4
d_call: .
clone_size: .
j_call: TRBJ2-6